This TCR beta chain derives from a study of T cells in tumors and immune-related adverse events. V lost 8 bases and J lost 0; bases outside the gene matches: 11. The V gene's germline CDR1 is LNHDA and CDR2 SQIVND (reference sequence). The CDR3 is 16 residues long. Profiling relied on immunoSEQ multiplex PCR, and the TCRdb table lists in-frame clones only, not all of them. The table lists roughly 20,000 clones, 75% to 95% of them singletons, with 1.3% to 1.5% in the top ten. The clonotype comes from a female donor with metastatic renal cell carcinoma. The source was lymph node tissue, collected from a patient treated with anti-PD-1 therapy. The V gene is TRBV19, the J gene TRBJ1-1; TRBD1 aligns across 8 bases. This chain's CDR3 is CASFTGRGRLNTEAFF. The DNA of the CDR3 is TGTGCCAGTTTTACGGGCAGGGGGCGTCTGAACACTGAAGCTTTCTTT.